The present T cell receptor beta chain was sequenced within a study of blood T cell repertoires in COVID-19. Study information: Sites across the United States, Italy and Spain contributed samples from acute and convalescent COVID-19.

The CDR3 has 11 amino acids. The V segment lost 7 bases and the J segment 4 bases; nucleotides outside the gene matches: 1. Germline V gene data show CDR1 as SGHVS and CDR2 as FQNEAQ. Only in-frame clones appear in the TCRdb table, and some are missing; sequencing was by immunoSEQ multiplex PCR. The sample lists approximately 100,000 clones, about four fifths occurring once. The chain uses TRBV7-8 and TRBJ2-7, with 7 nucleotides matching TRBD1. The sample was peripheral blood. The source of this sequence is a human donor in a cohort sampled during active COVID-19. The CDR3 sequence is CASTGGYEQYF. CDR3 sequence (DNA): TGTGCCAGCACAGGGGGATACGAGCAGTACTTC.